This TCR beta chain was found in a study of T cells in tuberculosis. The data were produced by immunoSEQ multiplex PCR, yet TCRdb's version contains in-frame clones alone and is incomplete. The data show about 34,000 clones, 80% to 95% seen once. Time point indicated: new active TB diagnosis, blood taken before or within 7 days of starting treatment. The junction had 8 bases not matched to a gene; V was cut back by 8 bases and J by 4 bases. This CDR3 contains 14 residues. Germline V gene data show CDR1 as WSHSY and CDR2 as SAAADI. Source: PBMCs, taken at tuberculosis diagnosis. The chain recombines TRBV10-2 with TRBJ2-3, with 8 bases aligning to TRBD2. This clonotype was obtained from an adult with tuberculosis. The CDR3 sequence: CASCPGGVADTQYF. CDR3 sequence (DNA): TGCGCCAGCTGTCCGGGAGGGGTAGCAGATACGCAGTATTTT.